The present T cell receptor (beta chain) was sequenced within a study of T cells after yellow fever vaccination. Turning to this clonotype: The antigen remains undetermined.

Study observations and caveats: Clones from primary vaccination mostly reappeared after the booster (about 97% CD4, around 90% CD8). A limited proportion of clonotypes was detected within both the CD4 and CD8 compartments.

The ends were cut back, 5 bases at V and 2 bases at J, with 12 bases in the middle. CDR3 length equals 14 residues. They built TCR cDNA with 5'RACE template switching, a step that put in a universal primer site and UMIs. TCRdb processed the 5' RACE reads anew with MiXCR; each CDR3 protein has one entry. The table includes some 350,000 distinct CDR3 sequences, more than 9% detected once. The rearrangement joins TRBV12-3 or TRBV12-4 to TRBJ1-2; no clear D gene. This receptor was taken from a man aged 18 to 29 who received the YFV17D yellow fever vaccine. This sample comprised PBMCs, obtained on the day of the first yellow fever vaccination. In nucleotides, the CDR3 is TGTGCCAGCAGTGCGGACCGCCTCAACTATGGCTACACCTTC. Amino acids: CASSADRLNYGYTF.